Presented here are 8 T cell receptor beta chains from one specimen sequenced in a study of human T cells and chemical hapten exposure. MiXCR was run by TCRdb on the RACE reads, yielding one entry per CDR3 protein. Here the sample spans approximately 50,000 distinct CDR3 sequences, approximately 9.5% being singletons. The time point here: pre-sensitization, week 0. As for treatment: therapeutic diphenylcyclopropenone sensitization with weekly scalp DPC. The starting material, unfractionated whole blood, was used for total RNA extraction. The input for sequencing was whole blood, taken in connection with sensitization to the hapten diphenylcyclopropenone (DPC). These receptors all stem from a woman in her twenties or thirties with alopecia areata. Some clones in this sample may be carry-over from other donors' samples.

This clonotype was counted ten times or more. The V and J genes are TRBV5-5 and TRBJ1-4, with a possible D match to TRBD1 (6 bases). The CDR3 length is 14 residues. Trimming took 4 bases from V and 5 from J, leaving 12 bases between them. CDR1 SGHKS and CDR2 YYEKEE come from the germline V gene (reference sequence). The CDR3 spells CASSAGQQNEKLFF. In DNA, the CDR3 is TGTGCCAGCAGCGCAGGACAGCAAAATGAAAAACTGTTTTTT. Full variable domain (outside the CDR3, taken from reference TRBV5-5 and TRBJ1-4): DAGVTQSPTHLIKTRGQQVTLRCSPISGHKSVSWYQQVLGQGPQFIFQYYEKEERGRGNFPDRFSARQFPNYSSELNVNALLLGDSALYLCASSAGQQNEKLFFGSGTQLSVL.

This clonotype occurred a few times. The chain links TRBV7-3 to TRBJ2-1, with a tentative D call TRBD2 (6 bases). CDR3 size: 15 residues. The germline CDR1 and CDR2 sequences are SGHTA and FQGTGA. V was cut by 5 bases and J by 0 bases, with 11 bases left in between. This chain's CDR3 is CASSAIGGSYNEQFF. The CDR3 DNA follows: TGTGCCAGCAGCGCGATCGGGGGCTCCTACAATGAGCAGTTCTTC.

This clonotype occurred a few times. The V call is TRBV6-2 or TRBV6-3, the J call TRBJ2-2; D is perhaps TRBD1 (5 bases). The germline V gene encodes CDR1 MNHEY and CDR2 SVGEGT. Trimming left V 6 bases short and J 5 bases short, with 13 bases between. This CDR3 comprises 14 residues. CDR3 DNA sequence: TGTGCCAGCAGACCCTCAGGGTTGACCGGGGAGCTGTTTTTT. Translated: CASRPSGLTGELFF.

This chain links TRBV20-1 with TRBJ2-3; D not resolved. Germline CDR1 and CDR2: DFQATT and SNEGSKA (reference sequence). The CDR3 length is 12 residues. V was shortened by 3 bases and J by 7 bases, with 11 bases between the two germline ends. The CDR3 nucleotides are TGCAGTGCTAGCGGATTTGCAAATACGCAGTATTTT. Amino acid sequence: CSASGFANTQYF.

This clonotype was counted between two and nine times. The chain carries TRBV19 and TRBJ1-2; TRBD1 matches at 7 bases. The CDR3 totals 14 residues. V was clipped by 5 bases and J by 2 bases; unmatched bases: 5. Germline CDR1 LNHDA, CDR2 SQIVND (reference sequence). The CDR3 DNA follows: TGTGCCAGTAGTGGAGAACAGGGGAACTATGGCTACACCTTC. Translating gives CASSGEQGNYGYTF.

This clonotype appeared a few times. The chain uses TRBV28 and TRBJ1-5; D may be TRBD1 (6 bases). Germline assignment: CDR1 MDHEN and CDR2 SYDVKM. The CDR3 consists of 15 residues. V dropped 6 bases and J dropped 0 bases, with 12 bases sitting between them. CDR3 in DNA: TGTGCCAGCAGCCCTGGGGGGGCTAGCAATCAGCCCCAGCATTTT. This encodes CASSPGGASNQPQHF.

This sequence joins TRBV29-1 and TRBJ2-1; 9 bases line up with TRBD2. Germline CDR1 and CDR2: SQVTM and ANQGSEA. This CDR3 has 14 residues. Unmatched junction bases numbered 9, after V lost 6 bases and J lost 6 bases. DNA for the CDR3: TGCAGCGTAGTAGCGGGGGCCCTGCTCAATGAGCAGTTCTTC. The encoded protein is CSVVAGALLNEQFF.

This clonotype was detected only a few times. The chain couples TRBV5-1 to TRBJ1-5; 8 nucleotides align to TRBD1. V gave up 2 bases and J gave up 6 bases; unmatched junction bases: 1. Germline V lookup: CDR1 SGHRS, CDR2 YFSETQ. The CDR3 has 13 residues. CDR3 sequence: CASSFRGPQPQHF. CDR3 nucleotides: TGCGCCAGCAGCTTCAGGGGGCCTCAGCCCCAGCATTTT.